This TCR beta chain stems from a study of shared clonotypes between healthy human individuals. Points from the study as a whole: The represented genetic and exposure-history diversity was limited by the small number of donors. Read depth was anticipated to influence clonotype sharing among donors.

All donors qualified as healthy HIV-negative adults and had experienced no recent acute infections or vaccinations. Data came from immunoSEQ multiplex PCR; TCRdb stores just in-frame clones and leaves some out. Found here are about 2.5 million clones, 80% to 95% of them singletons; the top ten hold approximately 0.39%. As to this clone: Its specificity is unknown.

This sequence was found in a man between 18 and 29 years old in good health. Some clones in this sample may be carry-over from other donors' samples. Sample: naive CD4+ T cells from PBMCs. Subset given: CD45RA+ positively selected.

The CDR3 coding sequence is TGCGCCAGCACCTCTAGACAGGGGACCGAGCAGTACTTC. This sequence encodes CASTSRQGTEQYF. The rearrangement uses TRBV5-1 and TRBJ2-7; 8 bases line up with TRBD1. The length of the CDR3 is 13 residues. Germline CDR1 and CDR2: SGHRS and YFSETQ. With 6 bases clipped from V and 6 bases from J, the junction kept 8 bases outside the gene matches.